The present entry profiles one T cell receptor (beta chain) with its context. Antigen specificity is unknown. This CDR3 is built from 13 residues. Between the trimmed V and J ends, which lost 6 bases and 0 bases, there was a span of 7 bases. The germline V gene encodes CDR1 PRHDT and CDR2 FYEKMQ (reference sequence). The sample originates from a study of cytomegalovirus exposure and HLA in healthy donors. For the study at large: Out of several hundred genotyped donors, about 80% belonged to the Caucasian-associated ancestry cluster. Study-wide results and caveats: Later, an analysis showed that TCR beta chains associated with HLA were more clonally expanded than others that were equally common. It was only CMV serostatus that was available as immune exposure information.

The primer mix had 60 Vbeta and 13 Jbeta primers. Using immunoSEQ multiplex PCR, the repertoire was profiled, and TCRdb retains in-frame clones only, with some absent. The data show over 150,000 clones, 60% to 85% seen once. This receptor was obtained from a male donor in good health and CMV-seropositive. The specimen sequenced was PBMCs. J is TRBJ2-3 and V is TRBV13; no reliable D call. CDR3 sequence (DNA): TGTGCCAGCAGAAGCCCTAGCACAGATACGCAGTATTTT. Protein sequence: CASRSPSTDTQYF.